This T cell receptor beta chain is from a study of T cells in narcolepsy. TCRdb's table, derived via immunoSEQ multiplex PCR, lists solely in-frame clones and lacks some. Of about 18,000 clones in the sample, approximately 90% were seen once. Trimming left V 4 bases short and J 2 bases short, with 11 bases between. Looked up from germline, CDR1 is MNHEY and CDR2 is SMNVEV (reference sequence). The CDR3 spans 14 residues. The sample consisted of memory (CD45RA-) CD4+ T cells from blood. This rearrangement joins TRBV27 to TRBJ1-1; D is uncertain. The TCR originated in a human donor in good health. The CDR3 DNA reads as TGTGCCAGCAGTTGGAGAATAGGAAACACTGAAGCTTTCTTT. Its protein product is CASSWRIGNTEAFF.